This is a list of T cell receptor beta chains from one sample in a study of cytomegalovirus exposure and HLA in healthy donors. Libraries were prepared by immunoSEQ multiplex PCR; TCRdb keeps only in-frame clonotypes and omits some of them. The table shows about 69,000 clones, with approximately 70% occurring only once. The sequencing input was PBMCs. The receptor set was obtained from a male donor in good health and CMV-seropositive. Each CDR3 is given with its conserved first and last residue.

v_gene: TRBV19
CDR3aa: CASSTTAYEQYF

v_gene: TRBV5-4
CDR3aa: CASSINRGLGNEQFF

v_gene: TRBV7-2
CDR3aa: CASSLAAGLAGTQYF

v_gene: TRBV7-2
CDR3aa: CASGTSGSSETQYF

v_gene: TRBV4-2
CDR3aa: CASSPEVLAKNIQYF

v_gene: TRBV29-1
CDR3aa: CSVGTGGSPLHF

v_gene: TRBV9
CDR3aa: CASSETSAIAGNEQFF

v_gene: TRBV7-2
CDR3aa: CASSLGSRGNQPQHF

v_gene: TRBV30
CDR3aa: CAWRPHQGWLYF

v_gene: TRBV19
CDR3aa: CASSIHRGAEAFF